The entry below describes one T cell receptor (beta chain). The data derive from a study of blood T cell repertoires in COVID-19. Study as a whole: Acute and convalescent COVID-19 specimens originated in the United States, Italy and Spain.

The CDR3 is made up of 16 amino acids. The germline gives CDR1 MGHRA, CDR2 YSYEKL. V dropped 4 bases and J dropped 4 bases, with 20 bases sitting between them. As processed by the authors: Estimation of nucleated cell counts relied on the amplification of reference gene primers. Profiling relied on immunoSEQ multiplex PCR, and the TCRdb table lists in-frame clones only, not all of them. V, J and clone size were drawn from that table, and D and trimming were deduced from the DNA. The data hold about 60,000 clones, with over 80% observed a single time. The sequence was obtained from a human donor in a cohort sampled during active COVID-19. This sequence joins TRBV4-1 and TRBJ2-7; a possible D gene is TRBD1 (7 bases). The sequenced material came from peripheral blood. The CDR3 region is CASSRSEAGQIYEQYF. CDR3 nucleotides: TGCGCCAGCAGCCGGAGCGAGGCGGGACAGATATACGAGCAGTACTTC.